Below, 22 T cell receptor beta chains from the same sample are listed, as sequenced in a study of cytomegalovirus exposure and HLA in healthy donors. Assay used: immunoSEQ multiplex PCR; TCRdb lists only in-frame clones, some missing. This table holds some 140,000 clones, more than 80% found once. Sequencing used PBMCs. The receptors were gathered from a woman aged 25 to 39 in good health and CMV-seropositive.

The J gene is TRBJ1-5, the V gene TRBV6-6; D uncertain. Germline CDR1 MNHNY, CDR2 SVGAGI (reference sequence). Deletions cut 6 bases from V and 3 bases from J, with 12 bases between. The CDR3 has 14 residues. The CDR3 sequence: CASSRIYNNQPQHF. Here the CDR3 DNA reads TGTGCCAGCAGCCGCATCTATAACAATCAGCCCCAGCATTTT.

This clone appeared a few times. This sequence joins TRBV11-2 and TRBJ1-1, with D maybe TRBD1 (5 bases). Germline V gene sequence: CDR1 SGHAT, CDR2 FQNNGV. Trimming removed 3 bases at V and 1 base at J, with 9 bases between. The CDR3 totals 14 residues. This chain's CDR3 is CASSFGARNTEAFF. CDR3 in DNA: TGTGCCAGCAGCTTTGGGGCCAGGAACACTGAAGCTTTCTTT.

This clone has just a few counts. Here the CDR3 reads CASRFGQNTEAFF. The CDR3 DNA follows: TGTGCCAGCAGGTTCGGACAGAACACTGAAGCTTTCTTT. The chain is built from TRBV7-9 and TRBJ1-1; tentatively, D is TRBD1 (5 bases). Germline values: CDR1 SEHNR, CDR2 FQNEAQ (reference sequence). The CDR3 runs 13 residues. With 6 bases removed from V and 1 base from J, the gap between germline ends came to 9 bases.

The CDR3 coding sequence is TGTGCCAGCAGCTCGGTAGCGGGGGCTAGCACAGATACGCAGTATTTT. As protein: CASSSVAGASTDTQYF. V usage is TRBV5-6 and J usage is TRBJ2-3; TRBD2 aligns across 9 bases. The length of the CDR3 is 16 residues. Germline V CDR1 and CDR2: SGHDT, YYEEEE. Unmatched junction bases numbered 5, after V lost 3 bases and J lost 0 bases.

As concerns this clone: Other DNA sequences in the sample encode the same CDR3. The chain is built from TRBV5-1 and TRBJ2-7, with TRBD2 as a possible D gene (5 bases). The germline V gene has CDR1 SGHRS and CDR2 YFSETQ. Trimming left V 0 bases short and J 3 bases short, with 10 bases between. This CDR3 spans 14 amino acids. The CDR3 region has the DNA TGCGCCAGCAGCTTGGCGTCGGGGAGCTACGAGCAGTACTTC. Its translation is CASSLASGSYEQYF.

The V call is TRBV18, the J call TRBJ1-2; 9 bases map to TRBD1. The CDR3 loop spans 14 amino acids. J lost 6 bases, V lost 6 bases, and 8 bases had no gene match. Germline CDR1 KGHSH, CDR2 LQKENI. The CDR3 sequence is CASSIRQGEHGYTF. CDR3 coding DNA: TGTGCCAGCTCCATTCGACAGGGGGAGCATGGCTACACCTTC.

In DNA, the CDR3 is TGTGCCAGCAGTCCGTGGGCCGGCACCGGGGAGCTGTTTTTT. Translated, it gives CASSPWAGTGELFF. The chain combines TRBV27 with TRBJ2-2, with no clear D. Germline assignment: CDR1 MNHEY and CDR2 SMNVEV (reference sequence). The ends were cut back, 5 bases at V and 4 bases at J, with 11 bases in the middle. The CDR3 is made up of 14 amino acids.

The chain employs TRBV13 and TRBJ1-5; no clear D gene. Germline assignment: CDR1 PRHDT and CDR2 FYEKMQ (reference sequence). V dropped 0 bases and J dropped 4 bases, with 7 bases sitting between them. The CDR3 is 14 residues long. The CDR3 DNA sequence: TGTGCCAGCAGCTTAGGGGGGAGAAATCAGCCCCAGCATTTT. This gives the protein CASSLGGRNQPQHF.

This clone was observed once. The CDR3 DNA sequence: TGTGCCAGCAGCCAAGTCGCCGCGGGAGGGAGCCATGAGCAGTTCTTC. The encoded protein is CASSQVAAGGSHEQFF. The chain joins TRBV14 to TRBJ2-1; 9 positions match TRBD2. The CDR3 sequence is 16 residues long. Per the germline V gene, CDR1 is SGHDN and CDR2 is FVKESK. V trimming: 1 base; J trimming: 8 bases; junction bases outside the gene matches: 9. Looking up the rest from reference TRBV14 and TRBJ2-1 gives the full variable domain: EAGVTQFPSHSVIEKGQTVTLRCDPISGHDNLYWYRRVMGKEIKFLLHFVKESKQDESGMPNNRFLAERTGGTYSTLKVQPAELEDSGVYFCASSQVAAGGSHEQFFGPGTRLTVL.

The V call is TRBV5-1, the J call TRBJ1-1, with D uncertain. Between the trimmed V and J ends, which lost 4 bases and 1 base, there was a span of 8 bases. The length of the CDR3 is 13 residues. The germline CDR1 and CDR2 sequences are SGHRS and YFSETQ. Here the CDR3 DNA reads TGCGCCAGCAGCCGGAGCGAGAACACTGAAGCTTTCTTT. It specifies CASSRSENTEAFF.

The chain employs TRBV9 and TRBJ2-7; D uncertain. The CDR3 consists of 15 residues. Per germline, CDR1 SGDLS and CDR2 YYNGEE. Trimming removed 0 bases at V and 5 bases at J, with 15 bases between. This CDR3 is CASSVGQVLPDEQYF. CDR3 bases: TGTGCCAGCAGCGTAGGGCAGGTCCTTCCCGACGAGCAGTACTTC.

The rearrangement links TRBV13 to TRBJ2-7; 12 bases match TRBD2. Trimming removed 5 bases from V and 7 bases from J; junction bases left unmatched: 9. Germline V lookup: CDR1 PRHDT, CDR2 FYEKMQ (reference sequence). The CDR3 contains 15 residues. The CDR3 DNA is TGTGCCAGCAGCCCAACTAGCGGGAGGACTGGAGAGCAGTACTTC. Encoded protein: CASSPTSGRTGEQYF.

The chain joins TRBV9 to TRBJ2-1, with TRBD2 as a possible D gene (5 bases). The CDR3 has 15 residues. Trimming removed 0 bases at V and 5 bases at J, with 12 bases between. Germline V gene lookup returns CDR1 SGDLS and CDR2 YYNGEE. The CDR3 bases are TGTGCCAGCAGCGTAGCCGGGATGACTCACAATGAGCAGTTCTTC. Residues: CASSVAGMTHNEQFF.

The chain carries TRBV7-9 and TRBJ2-7, with 9 positions matching TRBD1. The V and J ends lost 1 base and 5 bases, in that order; junction bases with no gene match: 0. The CDR3 covers 13 residues. Per the germline V gene, CDR1 is SEHNR and CDR2 is FQNEAQ (reference sequence). The CDR3 coding sequence is TGTGCCAGCAGCTTAGGGACAGGGGACGAGCAGTACTTC. Translated, it gives CASSLGTGDEQYF.

This clone was picked up one time. The rearrangement joins TRBV28 to TRBJ2-7; 14 bases match TRBD2. V was pared by 4 bases and J by 3 bases, with 2 bases of the junction left unmatched. The CDR3 totals 15 residues. The germline V gene has CDR1 MDHEN and CDR2 SYDVKM. In DNA, the CDR3 is TGTGCCAGCAGTTGGACTAGCGGGGGGCTCTACGAGCAGTACTTC. Protein: CASSWTSGGLYEQYF.

The chain recombines TRBV27 with TRBJ2-3, with TRBD1 matching 7 bases. In germline, CDR1 is MNHEY, CDR2 SMNVEV (reference sequence). CDR3 size: 14 residues. V lost 5 bases and J lost 1; bases outside the gene matches: 3. As DNA, the CDR3 is TGTGCCAGCAGTCTCCAGGGGGGCACAGATACGCAGTATTTT. It specifies CASSLQGGTDTQYF.

V and J are TRBV5-1 and TRBJ2-1; 11 nucleotides match TRBD1. Per the germline V gene, CDR1 is SGHRS and CDR2 is YFSETQ. With 3 bases clipped from V and 6 bases from J, the junction kept 2 bases outside the gene matches. The CDR3 has 14 amino acids. CDR3 sequence: CASSWTGGSNEQFF. The CDR3 region has the DNA TGCGCCAGCAGCTGGACAGGGGGCTCCAATGAGCAGTTCTTC.

The chain employs TRBV5-1 and TRBJ2-2; 15 nucleotides align to TRBD2. In germline, CDR1 is SGHRS, CDR2 YFSETQ. The CDR3 loop spans 18 amino acids. Unmatched junction bases numbered 4, after V lost 4 bases and J lost 0 bases. The CDR3 spells CASSVGLAGGANTGELFF. In DNA, the CDR3 is TGCGCCAGCAGCGTGGGACTAGCGGGGGGCGCGAACACCGGGGAGCTGTTTTTT.

This chain uses TRBV28 with TRBJ1-2; TRBD1 aligns across 9 bases. Germline assignment: CDR1 MDHEN and CDR2 SYDVKM. Trimming cost V 7 bases and J 7 bases; bases outside gene matches: 16. The CDR3 extends over 16 amino acids. This CDR3 is CASTQPGTGRRSGYTF. For the CDR3, the DNA is TGTGCCAGCACCCAACCCGGGACAGGGAGAAGGAGTGGCTACACCTTC.

The chain is built from TRBV4-1 and TRBJ1-2, with 7 bases fitting TRBD1. The CDR3 length is 12 residues. CDR1 and CDR2 from the germline V gene are MGHRA and YSYEKL. Trimming at V came to 8 bases and at J to 6 bases, leaving 6 bases not matched to a gene. CDR3 sequence (DNA): TGCGCCAGCTCCGACAGGGATGATGGCTACACCTTC. Its translation: CASSDRDDGYTF.

The V call is TRBV27, the J call TRBJ2-3; TRBD2 matches at 8 bases. Germline-derived CDR1 and CDR2 are MNHEY and SMNVEV (reference sequence). The V and J ends lost 2 bases and 5 bases, in that order; junction bases with no gene match: 6. There are 15 residues in the CDR3. In nucleotides, the CDR3 is TGTGCCAGCAGTTTAGGAGCGGGAGATAAAGATACGCAGTATTTT. Residues: CASSLGAGDKDTQYF.

J is TRBJ2-7 and V is TRBV5-4, with a tentative D call TRBD2 (6 bases). Germline lookup yields CDR1 SGHNT and CDR2 YYREEE (reference sequence). The CDR3 is 13 amino acids. Trimming took 2 bases from V and 7 from J, leaving 13 bases between them. This CDR3 is CASSLSAGREQYF. In DNA form, the CDR3 reads TGTGCCAGCAGCTTATCAGCGGGTAGGGAGCAGTACTTC. Full variable domain (missing parts from reference TRBV5-4 and TRBJ2-7): ETGVTQSPTHLIKTRGQQVTLRCSSQSGHNTVSWYQQALGQGPQFIFQYYREEENGRGNFPPRFSGLQFPNYSSELNVNALELDDSALYLCASSLSAGREQYFGPGTRLTVT.